The TCR beta chain described here comes from a study of cytomegalovirus exposure and HLA in healthy donors. Study results and limitations: A classifier reportedly called cytomegalovirus status with high sensitivity and specificity. It was confirmed in vitro that a few of the CMV-associated chains were specific for CMV antigens. Among TCR sequences, most were rare, though some public TCRs appeared in many donors.

The germline V gene encodes CDR1 SGHRS and CDR2 YFSETQ. With 1 base removed from V and 3 bases from J, the gap between germline ends came to 6 bases. There are 13 residues in the CDR3. TCRdb keeps only in-frame clones here, not all; method: immunoSEQ multiplex PCR. This table holds about 280,000 clones, around 87% found once. Concerning this clone itself: Its specificity is not known.

This clonotype originated in a woman in her late teens or twenties in good health and CMV-seronegative. The V call is TRBV5-1, the J call TRBJ2-3; D is unclear. Sequenced material: PBMCs. CDR3 amino acids: CASSLYGTDTQYF. The CDR3 region has the DNA TGCGCCAGCAGCTTGTACGGTACAGATACGCAGTATTTT.